These 32 T cell receptor beta chains originate from one sample sequenced in a study of T cells in Graves' hyperthyroidism and ophthalmopathy. There were TCR beta CDR3 regions amplified from RNA transcripts. The HTBI set primed first-round TCR CDR3 RT-PCR. TCRdb used MiXCR to reprocess the multiplex PCR reads, holding one entry per CDR3 protein. In the table there are 350,000 or so distinct CDR3 sequences, 15% to 20% of which are singletons. Sequenced material: blood. These receptors came from a middle-aged woman with Graves' ophthalmopathy.

This clonotype occurred many times. The gene calls are TRBV15 and TRBJ1-3; unclear D gene. This CDR3 is 15 amino acids long. Germline values: CDR1 LNHNV, CDR2 YYDKDF (reference sequence). V was shortened by 0 bases and J by 0 bases, with 6 bases between the two germline ends. The CDR3 is CATSRDFGSGNTIYF. The CDR3 nucleotides read TGTGCCACCAGCAGAGATTTCGGCTCTGGAAACACCATATATTTT.

This clonotype has a count of ten or more. The chain links TRBV27 to TRBJ1-1; no reliable D call. The CDR3 spans 13 residues. Germline assignment: CDR1 MNHEY and CDR2 SMNVEV (reference sequence). Trimming left V 3 bases short and J 4 bases short, with 9 bases between. In DNA form, the CDR3 reads TGTGCCAGCAGTTTCTCGGTCGTCACTGAAGCTTTCTTT. Protein sequence: CASSFSVVTEAFF.

This clonotype was observed many times. The rearrangement links TRBV12-3 or TRBV12-4 to TRBJ2-7; unclear D gene. V shed 5 bases and J shed 3 bases, with 14 bases lying between them. CDR3 length: 14 residues. DNA of the CDR3: TGTGCCAGCAGTCCCACAGACAACTACTACGAGCAGTACTTC. Residues: CASSPTDNYYEQYF.

This clonotype was found many times. The rearrangement joins TRBV19 to TRBJ2-2; perhaps D is TRBD1 or TRBD2 (5 bases each). Germline loops: CDR1 LNHDA, CDR2 SQIVND (reference sequence). The CDR3 contains 13 residues. The ends were cut back, 4 bases at V and 6 bases at J, with 9 bases in the middle. The CDR3 coding sequence is TGTGCCAGTAGTAAGCAGGGAGCCGGGGAGCTGTTTTTT. Translated, it gives CASSKQGAGELFF.

This clonotype has ten or more counts. The chain recombines TRBV7-3 with TRBJ2-7; 8 bases line up with TRBD1. Germline V gene sequence: CDR1 SGHTA, CDR2 FQGTGA. Losses at the gene ends were 0 bases for V and 4 bases for J; bases not matched to a gene: 5. CDR3 length: 15 amino acids. CDR3 sequence reads: CASSLTGQGDYEQYF. In nucleotides, the CDR3 is TGTGCCAGCAGCTTAACAGGACAGGGTGATTACGAGCAGTACTTC.

This clonotype was picked up many times. The gene calls are TRBV30 and TRBJ2-5, with 9 bases matching TRBD2. The CDR3 covers 14 residues. J was trimmed by 5 bases and V by 3 bases; bases with no gene match: 7. Germline V gene data show CDR1 as GTSNPN and CDR2 as SVGIG (reference sequence). The CDR3 region has the DNA TGTGCCTGGAGGCTGGCGGGAGGGCTCGAGACCCAGTACTTC. It yields the protein CAWRLAGGLETQYF.

V is TRBV20-1 and J is TRBJ2-7, with D tentatively TRBD1 (6 bases). This CDR3 is 15 amino acids long. Trimming cost V 3 bases and J 4 bases, with 19 bases left between them. CDR1 is DFQATT and CDR2 is SNEGSKA in the germline V gene (reference sequence). CDR3 DNA sequence: TGCAGTGCTAGCCCCCCTAGGGGGTTTGTGTACGAGCAGTACTTC. Translation gives CSASPPRGFVYEQYF.

This clonotype has at least ten counts. The genes are TRBV15 and TRBJ1-6; a possible D gene is TRBD1 (5 bases). Trimming cost V 9 bases and J 5 bases, with 14 bases left between them. This CDR3 is built from 14 residues. CDR1 and CDR2 (germline): LNHNV, YYDKDF (reference sequence). The CDR3 loop reads CATTGTRHNSPLHF. CDR3 bases: TGTGCCACAACCGGGACGCGACATAATTCACCCCTCCACTTT. The entire variable domain, with the rest obtained from reference TRBV15 and TRBJ1-6, is as follows: DAMVIQNPRYQVTQFGKPVTLSCSQTLNHNVMYWYQQKSSQAPKLLFHYYDKDFNNEADTPDNFQSRRPNTSFCFLDIRSPGLGDTAMYLCATTGTRHNSPLHFGNGTRLTVT.

The rearrangement links TRBV12-3 or TRBV12-4 to TRBJ2-7; the match to TRBD1 covers 11 bases. The CDR3 has 14 amino acids. V trimming: 6 bases; J trimming: 3 bases; junction bases outside the gene matches: 4. The CDR3: CASRGTGGNYEQYF. The CDR3 coding sequence is TGTGCCAGCAGAGGGACAGGGGGGAACTACGAGCAGTACTTC.

This clonotype appeared many times. The chain is built from TRBV20-1 and TRBJ1-2, with D unresolved. The V gene lost 3 bases and the J gene lost 5 bases, with 13 bases spanning the gap. The CDR3 is made up of 13 amino acids. Per the germline V gene, CDR1 is DFQATT and CDR2 is SNEGSKA (reference sequence). The CDR3 here is CSASPPSEYGYTF. CDR3 in DNA: TGCAGTGCTAGCCCTCCGTCGGAGTATGGCTACACCTTC.

The sample holds many counts of this clonotype. This rearrangement joins TRBV4-3 to TRBJ2-5; possibly TRBD2 for D (6 bases). The germline gives CDR1 LGHNA, CDR2 YSLEER. Trimming shortened V by 0 bases and J by 2 bases, and 19 bases separated the two germline ends. The CDR3 has 18 amino acids. In nucleotides, the CDR3 is TGCGCCAGCAGCCAAGATTCCGGGGAGGACGGACGACAAGAGACCCAGTACTTC. It codes for CASSQDSGEDGRQETQYF.

This clonotype was seen only a few times. One end of the junction varies from germline; a read error may be responsible. The chain has TRBV5-6 and TRBJ2-4, with D maybe TRBD2 (5 bases). This CDR3 region has 15 residues. The germline CDR1 and CDR2 sequences are SGHDT and YYEEEE. This CDR3 reads CASSRLLGAKNVQYF. In DNA form, the CDR3 reads TGTGCCAGCAGCCGATTATTGGGAGCCAAAAACGTTCAGTACTTC.

This clonotype was seen many times. V gene TRBV29-1 combines with J gene TRBJ2-7; 13 bases are shared with TRBD2. Germline V lookup: CDR1 SQVTM, CDR2 ANQGSEA. The CDR3 is made up of 15 amino acids. With V trimmed by 1 base and J by 0 bases, 0 bases remained unmatched. CDR3 sequence (DNA): TGCAGCGTTGAAGGGACTAGCGGGAGCTCCTACGAGCAGTACTTC. This sequence encodes CSVEGTSGSSYEQYF.

There are many counts of this clonotype. The chain joins TRBV30 to TRBJ1-5; 9 bases are a match to TRBD1. The junction had 2 bases not matched to a gene; V was cut back by 0 bases and J by 2 bases. Germline V gene sequence: CDR1 GTSNPN, CDR2 SVGIG (reference sequence). The CDR3 extends over 15 amino acids. CDR3 residues: CAWSVQGAGNQPQHF. CDR3 DNA: TGTGCCTGGAGTGTACAGGGGGCTGGCAATCAGCCCCAGCATTTT. The full variable domain, its missing parts supplied by reference TRBV30 and TRBJ1-5, is SQTIHQWPATLVQPVGSPLSLECTVEGTSNPNLYWYRQAAGRGLQLLFYSVGIGQISSEVPQNLSASRPQDRQFILSSKKLLLSDSGFYLCAWSVQGAGNQPQHFGDGTRLSIL.

There are many counts of this clonotype. This sequence joins TRBV10-1 and TRBJ2-7; TRBD2 matches 10 bases. The junction had 5 bases not matched to a gene; V was cut back by 0 bases and J by 3 bases. This CDR3 has 16 amino acids. Germline values: CDR1 WNHNN, CDR2 SYGVQD (reference sequence). The CDR3 region has the DNA TGCGCCAGCAGTGAGTCTCCGGGACTAGCGAGCTACGAGCAGTACTTC. The encoded protein is CASSESPGLASYEQYF.

This clonotype showed up many times. A much larger clone sits a single nucleotide away, making a read error possible. The chain combines TRBV6-1 with TRBJ2-7; 10 positions match TRBD1. Losses at the gene ends were 10 bases for V and 2 bases for J; bases not matched to a gene: 2. CDR1 is MNHNS, CDR2 SASEGT, per germline. The CDR3 contains 12 residues. The CDR3 nucleotides are TGTGCCATTGGACAGGGGGCCTACGAGCAGTACTTC. Translated: CAIGQGAYEQYF.

This clonotype was seen at least ten times. The chain employs TRBV12-3 or TRBV12-4 and TRBJ1-2; D gene ambiguous. The CDR3 contains 13 residues. Trimming removed 5 bases at V and 2 bases at J, with 9 bases between. Here the CDR3 reads CASSQPPNYGYTF. The CDR3 coding sequence is TGTGCCAGCAGTCAACCACCGAACTATGGCTACACCTTC.

This clonotype came up many times. This chain uses TRBV6-1 with TRBJ1-2; perhaps TRBD1 as D (6 bases). The germline CDR1 and CDR2 sequences are MNHNS and SASEGT. The CDR3 has 15 amino acids. The V end lost 2 bases, the J end lost 4 bases, and 14 bases lay between the germline ends. The CDR3 DNA follows: TGTGCCAGCAGTGAATCAGAGGGGGAACCCTATGGCTACACCTTC. Translation: CASSESEGEPYGYTF.

At least ten counts were recorded for this clonotype. The V call is TRBV12-3 or TRBV12-4, the J call TRBJ1-2, with a possible D match to TRBD1 (5 bases). Trimming took 6 bases from V and 4 from J, leaving 18 bases between them. The CDR3 spans 15 residues. CDR3 nucleotides: TGTGCCAGCAGAGAGGGACGGTGGGTTAGCTATGGCTACACCTTC. Translated, it gives CASREGRWVSYGYTF.

This clonotype was found many times. The rearrangement links TRBV2 to TRBJ1-2; weak D call: TRBD1 (6 bases). V was cut by 6 bases and J by 4 bases, with 15 bases left in between. The CDR3 has 14 residues. Germline V gene data show CDR1 as SNHLY and CDR2 as FYNNEI. The CDR3 sequence is CASRAGGQIYGYTF. CDR3 in DNA: TGTGCCAGCAGAGCCGGGGGGCAGATCTATGGCTACACCTTC.

This clonotype has at least ten counts. The chain uses TRBV28 and TRBJ1-3; D unresolved. CDR1 MDHEN and CDR2 SYDVKM come from the germline V gene. The CDR3 spans 15 residues. V lost 5 bases, J lost 0 bases, and 11 bases lay in between. CDR3 nucleotides: TGTGCCAGCAGTATCGATGCGGGCTCTGGAAACACCATATATTTT. This translates into CASSIDAGSGNTIYF.

Ten or more counts support this clonotype. CDR3 DNA sequence: TGTGCTAGTGGTTTGGTGGACACCATATATTTT. It yields the protein CASGLVDTIYF. The V call is TRBV12-5, the J call TRBJ1-3; no definite D call. This CDR3 region has 11 residues. The V gene's germline CDR1 is LGHNT and CDR2 FRNRAP. The V gene lost 0 bases and the J gene lost 8 bases, with 2 bases spanning the gap.

This clonotype was detected a few times. This could be a read error, since a much larger clone is one nucleotide away. The chain joins TRBV20-1 to TRBJ2-5; D is unresolved. CDR1 DFQATT and CDR2 SNEGSKA come from the germline V gene (reference sequence). The CDR3 runs 14 residues. The CDR3 bases are TGCAGTGCGTTACCCCACCAACTTCAAGAGACCCGGTACTTC. This encodes CSALPHQLQETRYF.

This clonotype was picked up a small number of times. The CDR3 DNA is TGTGCCAGCATCTTACAGGGGGCGACGGGGGAGCTGTTTTTT. Translated: CASILQGATGELFF. The chain links TRBV6-5 to TRBJ2-2; 9 bases are a match to TRBD1. The CDR3 has 14 amino acids. V dropped 7 bases and J dropped 8; count of bases not matched to a gene: 8. CDR1 is MNHEY and CDR2 is SVGAGI in the germline V gene.

This clonotype was observed a handful of times. The chain uses TRBV28 and TRBJ2-7; D gene ambiguous. Germline-derived CDR1 and CDR2 are MDHEN and SYDVKM. Trimming cost V 3 bases and J 4 bases, with 10 bases left between them. The CDR3 loop spans 13 amino acids. The CDR3 DNA is TGTGCCAGCAGTTTTATCTTGAGTTACGAGCAGTACTTC. This sequence encodes CASSFILSYEQYF.

The V call is TRBV6-1, the J call TRBJ2-7; 7 positions match TRBD2. Germline V gene lookup returns CDR1 MNHNS and CDR2 SASEGT. This CDR3 has 15 amino acids. Losses at the gene ends were 6 bases for V and 6 bases for J; bases not matched to a gene: 14. CDR3 sequence reads: CASSEPGGGRSEQYF. DNA for the CDR3: TGTGCCAGCAGCGAACCCGGCGGCGGGAGAAGCGAGCAGTACTTC.

The genes are TRBV4-1 and TRBJ1-1, with 7 bases matching TRBD1. CDR1 MGHRA and CDR2 YSYEKL come from the germline V gene. Trimming removed 4 bases from V and 3 bases from J; junction bases left unmatched: 8. The CDR3 totals 15 residues. For the CDR3, the DNA is TGCGCCAGCAGCCGTTCAGGGGGGCGGGACACTGAAGCTTTCTTT. Translation: CASSRSGGRDTEAFF.

This clonotype has at least ten counts. The gene calls are TRBV2 and TRBJ2-7, with 11 bases identical to TRBD2. With V trimmed by 4 bases and J by 2 bases, 1 base remained unmatched. Per germline, CDR1 SNHLY and CDR2 FYNNEI. The CDR3 consists of 14 residues. CDR3 nucleotide sequence: TGTGCCAGCAGTGTAGCGGGAGGGGCCTACGAGCAGTACTTC. This gives the protein CASSVAGGAYEQYF. The full variable domain, rest sourced from reference TRBV2 and TRBJ2-7, is EPEVTQTPSHQVTQMGQEVILRCVPISNHLYFYWYRQILGQKVEFLVSFYNNEISEKSEIFDDQFSVERPDGSNFTLKIRSTKLEDSAMYFCASSVAGGAYEQYFGPGTRLTVT.

This chain joins TRBV19 and TRBJ2-7, with a weak D call TRBD2 (5 bases). V shed 8 bases and J shed 4 bases, with 15 bases lying between them. Per germline, CDR1 LNHDA and CDR2 SQIVND (reference sequence). This CDR3 is 13 amino acids long. The CDR3 reads CASSFGLIYEQYF. Here the CDR3 DNA reads TGTGCCAGTTCCTTTGGACTGATATACGAGCAGTACTTC. The whole variable domain, remainder taken from reference TRBV19 and TRBJ2-7, is DGGITQSPKYLFRKEGQNVTLSCEQNLNHDAMYWYRQDPGQGLRLIYYSQIVNDFQKGDIAEGYSVSREKKESFPLTVTSAQKNPTAFYLCASSFGLIYEQYFGPGTRLTVT.

This clonotype was picked up one time. The chain links TRBV15 to TRBJ1-2; perhaps TRBD1 as D (5 bases). Germline CDR1 reads LNHNV; CDR2 reads YYDKDF (reference sequence). V gave up 1 base and J gave up 5 bases, with 14 bases separating them. This CDR3 has 15 amino acids. For the CDR3, the DNA is TGTGCCACCAGCAGAGTGCGGGGACCCAGTTATGGCTACACCTTC. It is translated as CATSRVRGPSYGYTF.

This clonotype was detected ten times or more. The chain carries TRBV6-2 or TRBV6-3 and TRBJ2-4, with D possibly TRBD2 on 6 matching bases. The CDR3 spans 15 residues. Germline assignment: CDR1 MNHEY and CDR2 SVGEGT. V lost 5 bases and J 0 bases, leaving 11 bases between the germline ends. The CDR3 sequence is CASSRGTLAKNIQYF. As DNA, the CDR3 is TGTGCCAGCAGTCGGGGGACCCTAGCCAAAAACATTCAGTACTTC.

The chain recombines TRBV12-3 or TRBV12-4 with TRBJ2-2, with 9 bases identical to TRBD2. With V trimmed by 6 bases and J by 1 base, 6 bases remained unmatched. The CDR3 extends over 16 amino acids. The CDR3 loop is CASSSGLAWNTGELFF. In nucleotides, the CDR3 is TGTGCCAGCAGCTCGGGACTAGCTTGGAACACCGGGGAGCTGTTTTTT.